This T cell receptor (beta chain) was sequenced during a study of monozygotic twins with inflammatory bowel disease. In the case of this clonotype: What it recognizes is unknown.

Whole blood that had not undergone T cell sorting provided the isolated total RNA. TCRdb re-called the 5' RACE reads and catalogs CDR3 proteins one per entry, DNA excluded. Recorded here are 400,000 to 500,000 distinct CDR3 sequences; the top ten clones represent around 2.3%. This CDR3 comprises 16 residues. Points from the study as a whole: Backing was not found for a single strong signal or clonotype associated with IBD.

The sample taken for sequencing was blood. This sequence originates from a human donor with ulcerative colitis or Crohn's disease, or a healthy co-twin of an affected twin (not recorded which). The chain links TRBV12-3 or TRBV12-4 to TRBJ2-3; TCRdb indicates TRBD1, and absent DNA this call remains unverified. The CDR3 sequence: CASSPPEGQGPDTQYF.